A selection of T cell receptor beta chains follows, all from one sample in a study of cytomegalovirus exposure and HLA in healthy donors. Some clones are missing from TCRdb's copy, which holds only in-frame ones; the method was immunoSEQ multiplex PCR. The table records 99,000 or so clones, 83% of them present only once. The specimen was PBMCs. These receptors were collected from a man younger than 35 in good health and CMV-seronegative. Both conserved end residues are part of each CDR3. D genes are given only for firm matches. Not all rows give a size; the values are once, few, many and, for expanded clones, a class.

>few|TRBV6-4|TRBJ2-7|-
CASSDSITGPQGQYF
TGTGCCAGCAGTGACTCGATAACAGGACCTCAAGGGCAGTACTTC
>-|TRBV4-2|TRBJ2-7|-
CASSQERTALYEQYF
TGTGCCAGCAGCCAAGAGCGGACAGCCCTCTACGAGCAGTACTTC
>-|TRBV27|TRBJ2-7|-
CASSLSAGTSSYEQYF
TGTGCCAGCAGTTTATCAGCCGGCACTAGCTCCTACGAGCAGTACTTC
>-|TRBV7-9|TRBJ1-5|TRBD1
CASSLFETGGNQPQHF
TGTGCCAGCAGCTTATTCGAGACAGGGGGCAATCAGCCCCAGCATTTT
>-|TRBV25-1|TRBJ1-4|-
CASSVMAGRSEKLFF
TGTGCCAGCAGCGTCATGGCAGGGCGTAGTGAAAAACTGTTTTTT
>-|TRBV7-2|TRBJ1-1|-
CASSLASGYDTEAFF
TGTGCCAGCAGCTTAGCTTCAGGATATGACACTGAAGCTTTCTTT
>-|TRBV27|TRBJ2-7|TRBD2
CASSHLTSGKLKDYEQYF
TGTGCCAGCAGCCATCTGACTAGCGGGAAGCTAAAAGACTACGAGCAGTACTTC
>-|TRBV14|TRBJ1-5|-
CASSQLEDNQPQHF
TGTGCCAGCAGCCAGTTGGAGGATAATCAGCCCCAGCATTTT
>-|TRBV6-1|TRBJ1-2|-
CASSLSLQRGGYTF
TGTGCCAGCAGCCTCAGTTTGCAGCGGGGAGGCTACACCTTC
>-|TRBV7-9|TRBJ2-3|TRBD2
CASSPGLAGPDTQYF
TGTGCCAGCAGCCCGGGACTAGCGGGACCAGATACGCAGTATTTT
>-|TRBV9|TRBJ2-7|TRBD1
CASSVGDRDYEQYF
TGTGCCAGCAGCGTAGGGGACAGGGATTACGAGCAGTACTTC
>once|TRBV9|TRBJ1-5|-
CASSVEGAGNQPQHF
TGTGCCAGCAGCGTAGAAGGGGCAGGCAATCAGCCCCAGCATTTT
>-|TRBV5-6|TRBJ1-2|-
CASSLNGQGDYGYTF
TGTGCCAGCAGCTTAAACGGTCAGGGCGACTATGGCTACACCTTC
>-|TRBV28|TRBJ2-1|TRBD2
CASSLASGRYNEQFF
TGTGCCAGCAGTTTAGCTAGCGGGAGATACAATGAGCAGTTCTTC
>-|TRBV5-6|TRBJ2-1|TRBD2
CASSYTSGRAYEQFF
TGTGCCAGCAGCTATACTAGCGGGAGGGCTTATGAGCAGTTCTTC
>-|TRBV5-1|TRBJ1-1|-
CASSLGAPNTEAFF
TGCGCCAGCAGCTTGGGGGCTCCGAACACTGAAGCTTTCTTT
>-|TRBV7-9|TRBJ1-3|-
CASSLGGAGNTIYF
TGTGCCAGCAGCTTGGGAGGGGCTGGAAACACCATATATTTT
>once|TRBV18|TRBJ2-7|-
CASSPELGVGYEQYF
TGTGCCAGCTCACCGGAGCTCGGGGTTGGGTACGAGCAGTACTTC
>-|TRBV11-2|TRBJ2-2|TRBD2
CASSLEEGSGIPQNTGELFF
TGTGCCAGCAGCTTAGAAGAAGGTAGCGGGATCCCCCAGAACACCGGGGAGCTGTTTTTT
>-|TRBV4-3|TRBJ2-1|-
CASSQATHGRDEQFF
TGCGCCAGCAGCCAAGCCACCCATGGTCGGGATGAGCAGTTCTTC
>-|TRBV19|TRBJ2-3|-
CASSTGPTDTQYF
TGTGCCAGTAGTACAGGGCCCACAGATACGCAGTATTTT
>-|TRBV5-5|TRBJ2-2|-
CASSLDQYASGELFF
TGTGCCAGCAGCTTGGACCAATACGCGAGCGGGGAGCTGTTTTTT
>-|TRBV6-1|TRBJ2-3|-
CASIETWGADTQYF
TGTGCCAGCATCGAAACTTGGGGGGCAGATACGCAGTATTTT
>-|TRBV4-3|TRBJ2-3|-
CASSQEYSNTDTQYF
TGCGCCAGCAGCCAAGAGTACAGCAATACAGATACGCAGTATTTT
>-|TRBV27|TRBJ2-1|-
CASSPISPNNEQFF
TGTGCCAGCAGCCCAATCTCCCCTAACAATGAGCAGTTCTTC
>-|TRBV10-3|TRBJ2-5|TRBD2
CAISESTSGKETQYF
TGTGCCATCAGTGAGTCGACTAGCGGGAAAGAGACCCAGTACTTC
>-|TRBV27|TRBJ1-1|-
CASRYDKNTEAFF
TGTGCCAGCAGATACGACAAGAACACTGAAGCTTTCTTT
>-|TRBV7-3|TRBJ2-3|TRBD2
CASSSGTSGLTDTQYF
TGTGCCAGCAGCTCTGGGACTAGCGGGCTCACAGATACGCAGTATTTT
>-|TRBV19|TRBJ2-2|-
CASSIRTGELFF
TGTGCCAGTAGTATACGGACCGGGGAGCTGTTTTTT
>-|TRBV18|TRBJ2-1|TRBD1
CASSPVTGVNNEQFF
TGTGCCAGCTCACCTGTGACAGGGGTTAACAATGAGCAGTTCTTC
>-|TRBV6-1|TRBJ1-1|-
CASGLSGGTEAFF
TGTGCCAGCGGCCTGTCGGGGGGCACTGAAGCTTTCTTT
>-|TRBV27|TRBJ2-6|-
CASSSSGANVLTF
TGTGCCAGCAGTTCTTCTGGGGCCAACGTCCTGACTTTC
>-|TRBV5-6|TRBJ2-7|TRBD2
CASSLILAGASEQYF
TGTGCCAGCAGCCTGATACTAGCGGGAGCTAGCGAGCAGTACTTC
>-|TRBV7-2|TRBJ1-2|-
CASSLAGIVNYGYTF
TGTGCCAGCAGCTTAGCCGGGATCGTTAACTATGGCTACACCTTC
>-|TRBV13|TRBJ2-5|TRBD1
CASSWRDRGSQETQYF
TGTGCCAGCAGCTGGCGGGACAGGGGTTCACAAGAGACCCAGTACTTC
>many|TRBV29-1|TRBJ2-3|-
CSSTGTSTDTQYF
TGCAGCTCGACCGGGACTAGCACAGATACGCAGTATTTT
>-|TRBV6-5|TRBJ1-5|TRBD1
CASRPDRGPNQPQHF
TGTGCCAGCAGACCCGACAGGGGCCCCAATCAGCCCCAGCATTTT
>-|TRBV7-9|TRBJ1-1|TRBD1
CASSRQGRVEAFF
TGTGCCAGCAGTAGACAGGGGCGAGTTGAAGCTTTCTTT
>-|TRBV19|TRBJ2-3|TRBD2
CASSPGLGTDTQYF
TGTGCCAGTTCCCCGGGACTAGGCACAGATACGCAGTATTTT
>few|TRBV7-2|TRBJ1-5|-
CASSPRGGRNQPQHF
TGTGCCAGCAGCCCCCGGGGGGGCCGGAATCAGCCCCAGCATTTT
>-|TRBV5-5|TRBJ2-7|-
CASEGGSGPSYEQYF
TGTGCCAGCGAGGGGGGGAGCGGACCCTCCTACGAGCAGTACTTC
>-|TRBV27|TRBJ2-3|-
CASSLGTRADTQYF
TGTGCCAGCAGTTTAGGGACACGGGCAGATACGCAGTATTTT
>-|TRBV27|TRBJ1-5|-
CASSLTWGGNQPQHF
TGTGCCAGCAGTTTAACGTGGGGGGGCAATCAGCCCCAGCATTTT
>-|TRBV2|TRBJ2-3|-
CASTQEGRGRADTQYF
TGTGCCAGCACCCAGGAAGGCAGGGGTCGCGCAGATACGCAGTATTTT
>-|TRBV7-2|TRBJ2-5|TRBD1
CASSLVGTGQETQYF
TGTGCCAGCAGCTTAGTTGGGACAGGACAAGAGACCCAGTACTTC